This TCR beta chain came from a study of CD8 T cells in ankylosing spondylitis. The germline gives CDR1 SGHTA, CDR2 FQGNSA. The ends lost 2 bases at V and 9 bases at J; junction bases unmatched: 4. The CDR3 totals 14 residues. Quantitative molecular-barcoded 5'-RACE generated the TCR beta libraries. From the 5' RACE reads, TCRdb called clonotypes with MiXCR, one entry per CDR3 protein. The repertoire holds just under 550,000 distinct CDR3 sequences, approximately 11% seen once, with approximately 7% in the top ten. Study-wide findings and caveats: Peripheral blood samples showed relatively rare disease-linked clones, and these clones were CD8+. In ankylosing spondylitis blood, a motif of seven to nine highly homologous TCR beta variants appeared characteristic. The study looked at matched synovial fluid samples from ankylosing spondylitis patients. Disease-linked clones were reported to be significantly enriched there.

A remark on this clonotype: Its antigen is unknown.

The sample taken for sequencing was blood, either unsorted or a sorted T cell fraction (not recorded which). The receptor comes from a male donor with ankylosing spondylitis. This sequence joins TRBV7-2 and TRBJ2-1; TRBD2 aligns across 10 bases. The CDR3 coding sequence is TGTGCCAGCAGCTTACGGAGCGGGAGGGTTGAGCAGTTCTTC. Its protein is CASSLRSGRVEQFF.